The clone carrying this TCR beta chain occurred a few times. This entry is derived from a study of early T cells in non-severe SARS-CoV-2 infection. CDR1 is SGHVS and CDR2 is FNYEAQ in the germline V gene. V lost 4 bases to trimming and J lost 9 bases, with 15 bases between them. The CDR3 covers 13 residues. TCRdb analysed the 5' RACE reads with MiXCR anew, one entry per CDR3 protein. The table includes approximately 50,000 distinct CDR3 sequences, approximately 9.8% detected once. The TCR sequence derives from an adult who was a healthcare worker with PCR-confirmed SARS-CoV-2 infection or an uninfected control (not recorded which). Sequenced material: whole blood. The chain has TRBV7-6 and TRBJ2-5, with D possibly matching TRBD2 (5 bases). The CDR3 is CASSSDSLTAQYF. DNA for the CDR3: TGTGCCAGCAGCTCGGACTCCCTCACGGCCCAGTACTTC.